This TCR beta chain is drawn from a study of blood T cell repertoires in COVID-19. Study summary: Acute and convalescent COVID-19 specimens originated in the United States, Italy and Spain.

Trimming took off 6 bases at V and 1 base at J, with 16 bases between the two ends. The V gene's germline CDR1 is LNHDA and CDR2 SQIVND (reference sequence). There are 16 residues in the CDR3. Libraries were prepared by immunoSEQ multiplex PCR; TCRdb keeps only in-frame clonotypes and omits some of them. The top ten clones hold about 8% of a sample with a few hundred thousand clones, around 87% of them seen once. This clonotype was sampled from a woman aged 45-65 years who had recovered from COVID-19. Material: peripheral blood. V usage is TRBV19 and J usage is TRBJ1-5, with unresolved D. The CDR3 sequence is CASRVVGEGSNQPQHF. Here the CDR3 DNA reads TGTGCCAGTAGGGTTGTTGGGGAGGGAAGCAATCAGCCCCAGCATTTT.